This T cell receptor (beta chain) was profiled in a study of graft-versus-host responses after intestinal transplantation. Study summary: Transplants given to recipients were multivisceral, liver-intestinal, or isolated intestinal. Each patient got anti-thymocyte globulin induction, then tacrolimus and steroids for three to four years. Study-wide results and limits: Early declines in HvG clones that occurred post-transplant were associated with peak circulating GvH clone levels. GvH clones surfaced in recipient marrow, some emerging earlier in ileum or blood.

On this clone: As yet, its antigen is unknown.

Graft-derived tissue was subjected to processing to liberate intraepithelial and lamina propria lymphocytes. Germline loops: CDR1 SGHVS, CDR2 FQNEAQ. The CDR3 extends over 18 amino acids. Trimming removed 0 bases from V and 1 base from J, with 18 bases in between. Sequenced by immunoSEQ multiplex PCR; TCRdb stores in-frame clones only, minus some. The table shows 15,000 to 20,000 clones, with around 76% occurring only once. The receptor comes from a human patient who received an intestinal transplant, so some T cells may come from the graft donor. This chain joins TRBV7-8 and TRBJ1-1; weak D call: TRBD1 (5 bases). Material: ileum tissue, obtained approximately three weeks after intestinal transplant. The CDR3 DNA reads TGTGCCAGCAGCTTAGCCCTCCCTCGGGGGGTCGAGAACACTGAAGCTTTCTTT. It codes for CASSLALPRGVENTEAFF.